The 25 T cell receptor beta chains presented below share a single source sample, sequenced in a study of blood T cell repertoires in COVID-19. Repertoires were generated with immunoSEQ multiplex PCR, while TCRdb's copy carries only in-frame clones and drops some. The table has about 39,000 clones, roughly 78% seen once; the top ten hold approximately 20%. Sequenced sample: peripheral blood. The receptors were gathered from a man between 70 and 80 years old with acute or convalescent COVID-19.

The chain couples TRBV7-6 to TRBJ2-1, with 12 positions matching TRBD2. Germline CDR1 SGHVS, CDR2 FNYEAQ. This CDR3 is 16 amino acids long. V gave up 5 bases and J gave up 2 bases; unmatched junction bases: 4. The chain's CDR3 is CASSPLAGGPYNEQFF. CDR3 bases: TGTGCCAGCAGCCCCCTAGCGGGAGGGCCCTACAATGAGCAGTTCTTC.

This clone was picked up one time. The V and J genes are TRBV3-1 (or the pseudogene TRBV3-2) and TRBJ1-4; D is uncertain. The CDR3 loop spans 14 amino acids. V gave up 4 bases and J gave up 7 bases, with 13 bases separating them. Germline values: CDR1 LGHDT, CDR2 YNNKEL (reference sequence). CDR3 in DNA: TGTGCCAGCAGCCCCAGTTACCGGGGTGAAAAACTGTTTTTT. Translation gives CASSPSYRGEKLFF.

This chain joins TRBV10-3 and TRBJ2-2; 8 bases agree with TRBD1. The J segment lost 0 bases and the V segment lost 0 bases, leaving 3 bases of the junction unmatched. The germline gives CDR1 ENHRY, CDR2 SYGVKD. CDR3 length: 17 amino acids. The CDR3 protein is CAISESGDRTNTGELFF. CDR3 nucleotide sequence: TGTGCCATCAGTGAGTCCGGGGACAGGACGAACACCGGGGAGCTGTTTTTT.

The chain carries TRBV24-1 and TRBJ1-2; 7 nucleotides agree with TRBD1. The CDR3 has 13 residues. V lost 2 bases, J lost 8 bases, and 4 bases stayed unmatched. CDR1 and CDR2 (germline): KGHDR, SFDVKD. The CDR3 coding sequence is TGTGCCACCAGTGATTCCGACAGGGTCGGCTACACCTTC. Protein sequence: CATSDSDRVGYTF.

The chain combines TRBV5-1 with TRBJ2-1, with 7 bases aligning to TRBD1. There are 15 residues in the CDR3. The junction had 10 bases not matched to a gene; V was cut back by 0 bases and J by 10 bases. Per germline, CDR1 SGHRS and CDR2 YFSETQ. The CDR3: CASSLGDSEVKEQFF. For the CDR3, the DNA is TGCGCCAGCAGCTTGGGGGACAGTGAGGTAAAGGAGCAGTTCTTC.

V and J are TRBV28 and TRBJ2-5; 9 positions match TRBD2. V was clipped by 9 bases and J by 5 bases; unmatched bases: 7. CDR1 and CDR2 from the germline V gene are MDHEN and SYDVKM. CDR3 size: 13 residues. In DNA, the CDR3 is TGTGCCAGTAGCGGGAGTAGGGTGGAGACCCAGTACTTC. Its translation: CASSGSRVETQYF.

This clone was counted between two and nine times. The chain couples TRBV25-1 to TRBJ2-7; TRBD1 matches at 7 bases. Germline CDR1 reads MGHDK; CDR2 reads SYGVNS. V was clipped by 7 bases and J by 3 bases; unmatched bases: 6. The CDR3 totals 13 residues. The CDR3: CASNKQGSYEQYF. Here the CDR3 DNA reads TGTGCCAGCAATAAACAGGGGAGCTACGAGCAGTACTTC.

V and J are TRBV6-5 and TRBJ1-2; the match to TRBD1 covers 7 bases. The junction had 10 bases not matched to a gene; V was cut back by 6 bases and J by 6 bases. The CDR3 spans 14 residues. CDR1 is MNHEY, CDR2 SVGAGI, per germline. The CDR3 DNA follows: TGTGCCAGCAGGGAGGCAGGGGGGATTGATGGCTACACCTTC. This gives the protein CASREAGGIDGYTF.

The V gene is TRBV3-1 (or the pseudogene TRBV3-2), the J gene TRBJ1-6; no clear D gene. Trimming took 2 bases from V and 0 from J, leaving 14 bases between them. The V gene's germline CDR1 is LGHDT and CDR2 YNNKEL (reference sequence). The CDR3 covers 18 residues. The CDR3 DNA sequence: TGTGCCAGCAGCCAATCAGAAGCGCGTTCCTCCTATAATTCACCCCTCCACTTT. The encoded protein is CASSQSEARSSYNSPLHF.

The rearrangement uses TRBV13 and TRBJ1-2; tentatively, D is TRBD1 (6 bases). V lost 4 bases and J lost 0, with 12 bases in between. The CDR3 is made up of 15 amino acids. Germline V lookup: CDR1 PRHDT, CDR2 FYEKMQ (reference sequence). In DNA, the CDR3 is TGTGCCAGCAGCTCGAGGGGGTGGGCTAACTATGGCTACACCTTC. It specifies CASSSRGWANYGYTF.

This clone has only a few counts. The chain employs TRBV5-1 and TRBJ2-7; D gene uncertain. Trimming pared 4 bases from V and 1 base from J, leaving 6 bases between. The length of the CDR3 is 12 residues. Germline assignment: CDR1 SGHRS and CDR2 YFSETQ. The CDR3 spells CASSQDSYEQYF. The CDR3 nucleotides read TGCGCCAGCAGCCAGGATTCCTACGAGCAGTACTTC.

The V and J genes are TRBV2 and TRBJ2-5; D unclear. V lost 7 bases, J lost 4 bases, and 13 bases lay in between. This CDR3 comprises 13 residues. Germline CDR1 and CDR2: SNHLY and FYNNEI. The CDR3 bases are TGTGCCAGCATCCCCGGAGAGATAGAGACCCAGTACTTC. This gives the protein CASIPGEIETQYF.

This clone appeared once. The V and J genes are TRBV19 and TRBJ1-1; 12 positions agree with TRBD1. This CDR3 contains 15 residues. CDR1 and CDR2 (germline): LNHDA, SQIVND (reference sequence). Losses at the gene ends were 5 bases for V and 5 bases for J; bases not matched to a gene: 6. Here the CDR3 reads CASSPRDRGQTEAFF. Here the CDR3 DNA reads TGTGCCAGTAGTCCGCGGGACAGGGGGCAGACTGAAGCTTTCTTT. Using reference TRBV19 and TRBJ1-1 for the parts outside the CDR3, the full variable domain is DGGITQSPKYLFRKEGQNVTLSCEQNLNHDAMYWYRQDPGQGLRLIYYSQIVNDFQKGDIAEGYSVSREKKESFPLTVTSAQKNPTAFYLCASSPRDRGQTEAFFGQGTRLTVV.

The rearrangement joins TRBV7-8 to TRBJ1-1; 10 nucleotides match TRBD1. This CDR3 spans 14 amino acids. CDR1 SGHVS and CDR2 FQNEAQ come from the germline V gene. Losses at the gene ends were 0 bases for V and 6 bases for J; bases not matched to a gene: 1. Here the CDR3 reads CASSLAGQGAEAFF. DNA of the CDR3: TGTGCCAGCAGCTTAGCCGGACAGGGGGCTGAAGCTTTCTTT.

The rearrangement joins TRBV5-4 to TRBJ2-5, with 12 bases matching TRBD1. This CDR3 spans 14 amino acids. V dropped 4 bases and J dropped 7; count of bases not matched to a gene: 5. Germline V gives CDR1 SGHNT, CDR2 YYREEE (reference sequence). In nucleotides, the CDR3 is TGTGCCAGCAGCCCGGGACAGGGGGCAGGGACCCAGTACTTC. Encoded protein: CASSPGQGAGTQYF.

The gene calls are TRBV5-4 and TRBJ2-2; TRBD2 is a possible D gene (5 bases). Germline V CDR1 and CDR2: SGHNT, YYREEE (reference sequence). The CDR3 runs to 16 residues. V was cut by 5 bases and J by 0 bases, with 14 bases left in between. CDR3 region: CASRRVVGSNTGELFF. CDR3 coding DNA: TGTGCCAGCAGGCGGGTTGTAGGTTCGAACACCGGGGAGCTGTTTTTT.

The chain couples TRBV5-6 to TRBJ1-6, with a weak D call TRBD1 (5 bases). Deletions cut 4 bases from V and 0 bases from J, with 14 bases between. Germline V gene lookup returns CDR1 SGHDT and CDR2 YYEEEE. The CDR3 runs to 17 residues. CDR3 sequence: CASSAGLRISYNSPLHF. The CDR3 DNA reads TGTGCCAGCAGCGCGGGACTCCGAATCTCCTATAATTCACCCCTCCACTTT.

The chain uses TRBV15 and TRBJ2-4; 7 positions match TRBD2. V dropped 3 bases and J dropped 2; count of bases not matched to a gene: 1. The CDR3 is 14 residues long. CDR1 and CDR2 (germline): LNHNV, YYDKDF (reference sequence). In nucleotides, the CDR3 is TGTGCCACCAGCAGGGGGGGGTCCAAAAACATTCAGTACTTC. Amino acid sequence: CATSRGGSKNIQYF.

V usage is TRBV7-2 and J usage is TRBJ2-2; D gene unclear. The V end was cut by 3 bases, the J end by 7 bases, with 9 bases between. Germline V gene lookup returns CDR1 SGHTA and CDR2 FQGNSA. This CDR3 has 13 amino acids. Here the CDR3 reads CASSFELSGELFF. The CDR3 nucleotides read TGTGCCAGCAGCTTCGAACTGAGCGGGGAGCTGTTTTTT.

J is TRBJ2-2 and V is TRBV14; D possibly corresponds to TRBD2 (6 bases). Germline V gene data show CDR1 as SGHDN and CDR2 as FVKESK. This CDR3 is built from 17 residues. Trimming took off 5 bases at V and 4 bases at J, with 20 bases between the two ends. The DNA for the CDR3 is TGTGCCAGCAGCAAATTGGGACTCCTCAGTGGCACCGGGGAGCTGTTTTTT. This translates into CASSKLGLLSGTGELFF.

V gene TRBV7-3 combines with J gene TRBJ2-1, with 9 bases that match TRBD1. Germline assignment: CDR1 SGHTA and CDR2 FQGTGA. The CDR3 totals 16 residues. J lost 4 bases, V lost 3 bases, and 7 bases had no gene match. The CDR3: CASSLDGTGRYNEQFF. The CDR3 DNA sequence: TGTGCCAGCAGCTTGGACGGGACAGGGCGTTACAATGAGCAGTTCTTC. Full variable domain (missing parts from reference TRBV7-3 and TRBJ2-1): GAGVSQTPSNKVTEKGKYVELRCDPISGHTALYWYRQSLGQGPEFLIYFQGTGAADDSGLPNDRFFAVRPEGSVSTLKIQRTERGDSAVYLCASSLDGTGRYNEQFFGPGTRLTVL.

This chain uses TRBV2 with TRBJ1-5, with D hard to call. The CDR3 has 14 amino acids. Germline CDR1 SNHLY, CDR2 FYNNEI. V lost 1 base and J lost 8, with 12 bases in between. CDR3 protein: CASSEGTPREPQHF. The CDR3 DNA is TGTGCCAGCAGTGAAGGGACTCCCCGTGAGCCCCAGCATTTT.

V gene TRBV5-6 combines with J gene TRBJ2-3; TRBD2 matches at 9 bases. The V segment lost 2 bases and the J segment 3 bases; nucleotides outside the gene matches: 4. Germline V gene lookup returns CDR1 SGHDT and CDR2 YYEEEE. CDR3 length: 15 amino acids. The CDR3, as DNA: TGTGCCAGCAGCTTTAGCGGGAGATGGACAGATACGCAGTATTTT. Translation gives CASSFSGRWTDTQYF.

The gene calls are TRBV19 and TRBJ1-2; no clear D. This CDR3 contains 14 residues. Trimming pared 6 bases from V and 6 bases from J, leaving 17 bases between. Per the germline V gene, CDR1 is LNHDA and CDR2 is SQIVND (reference sequence). The CDR3 loop is CASRSSEGSDGYTF. For the CDR3, the DNA is TGTGCCAGTAGATCCTCCGAGGGCTCGGATGGCTACACCTTC.

The chain carries TRBV7-9 and TRBJ2-1, with D tentatively TRBD2 (6 bases). V lost 11 bases to trimming and J lost 7 bases, with 27 bases between them. This CDR3 has 16 residues. The germline V gene has CDR1 SEHNR and CDR2 FQNEAQ (reference sequence). CDR3 protein: CAEQSGWDSLRNEQFF. The CDR3 DNA sequence: TGTGCCGAGCAGTCGGGGTGGGACTCTCTAAGGAATGAGCAGTTCTTC.